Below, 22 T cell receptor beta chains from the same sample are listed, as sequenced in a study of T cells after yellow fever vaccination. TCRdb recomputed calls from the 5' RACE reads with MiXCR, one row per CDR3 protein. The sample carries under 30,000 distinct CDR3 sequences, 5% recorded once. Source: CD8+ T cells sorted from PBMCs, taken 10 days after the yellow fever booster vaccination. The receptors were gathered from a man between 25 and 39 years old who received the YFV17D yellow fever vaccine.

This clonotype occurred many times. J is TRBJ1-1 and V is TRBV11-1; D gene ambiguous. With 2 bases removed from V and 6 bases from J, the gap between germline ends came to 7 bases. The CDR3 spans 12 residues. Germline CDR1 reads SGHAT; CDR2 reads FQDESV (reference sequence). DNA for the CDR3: TGTGCCAGCAGCTTATGGGAGGCTGAAGCTTTCTTT. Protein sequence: CASSLWEAEAFF. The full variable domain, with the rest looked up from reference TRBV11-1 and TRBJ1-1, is EAEVAQSPRYKITEKSQAVAFWCDPISGHATLYWYRQILGQGPELLVQFQDESVVDDSQLPKDRFSAERLKGVDSTLKIQPAELGDSAMYLCASSLWEAEAFFGQGTRLTVV.

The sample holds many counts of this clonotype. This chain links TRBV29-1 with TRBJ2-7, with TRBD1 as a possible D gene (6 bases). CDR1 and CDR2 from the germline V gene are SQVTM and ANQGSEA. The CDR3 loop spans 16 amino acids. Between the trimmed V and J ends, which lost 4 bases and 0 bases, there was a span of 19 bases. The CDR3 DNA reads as TGCAGCGTTGCCTTTACCGTCAACAGGGACTCCTACGAGCAGTACTTC. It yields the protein CSVAFTVNRDSYEQYF.

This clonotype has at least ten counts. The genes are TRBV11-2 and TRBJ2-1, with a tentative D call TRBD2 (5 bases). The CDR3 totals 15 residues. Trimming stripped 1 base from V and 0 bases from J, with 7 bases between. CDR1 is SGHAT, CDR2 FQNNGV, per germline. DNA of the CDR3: TGTGCCAGCAGCTTAGCGGCGGGCTCCTACAATGAGCAGTTCTTC. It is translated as CASSLAAGSYNEQFF.

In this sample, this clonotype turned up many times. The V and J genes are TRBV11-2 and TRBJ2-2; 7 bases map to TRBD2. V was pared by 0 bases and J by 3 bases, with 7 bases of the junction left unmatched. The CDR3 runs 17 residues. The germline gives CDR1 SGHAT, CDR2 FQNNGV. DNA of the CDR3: TGTGCCAGCAGCTTAGATGAGGGAGGGTCCTACACCGGGGAGCTGTTTTTT. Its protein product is CASSLDEGGSYTGELFF.

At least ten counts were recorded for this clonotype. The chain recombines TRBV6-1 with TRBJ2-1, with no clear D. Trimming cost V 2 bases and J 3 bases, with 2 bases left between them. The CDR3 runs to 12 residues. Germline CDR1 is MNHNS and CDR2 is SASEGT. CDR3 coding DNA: TGTGCCAGCAGTGAAATCTACAATGAGCAGTTCTTC. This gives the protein CASSEIYNEQFF.

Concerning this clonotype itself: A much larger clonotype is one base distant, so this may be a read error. The CDR3 DNA sequence: TGCAGCGTTGGGTCCGCGGGAGTGGGGACCGTGGAGCTGTTTTTT. It encodes CSVGSAGVGTVELFF. V gene TRBV29-1 combines with J gene TRBJ2-2; 7 bases agree with TRBD2. This CDR3 has 15 residues. Germline CDR1 is SQVTM and CDR2 is ANQGSEA.

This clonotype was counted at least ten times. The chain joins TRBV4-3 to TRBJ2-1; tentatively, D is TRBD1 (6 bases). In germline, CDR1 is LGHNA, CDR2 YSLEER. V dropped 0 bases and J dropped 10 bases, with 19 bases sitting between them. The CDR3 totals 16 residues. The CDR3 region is CASSQDSGVPTDEQFF. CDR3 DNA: TGCGCCAGCAGCCAAGACTCAGGGGTGCCGACAGACGAGCAGTTCTTC.

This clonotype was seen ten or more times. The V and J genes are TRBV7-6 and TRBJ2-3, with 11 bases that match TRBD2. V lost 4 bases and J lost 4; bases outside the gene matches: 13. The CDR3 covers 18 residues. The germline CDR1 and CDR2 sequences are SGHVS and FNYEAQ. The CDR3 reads CASSSNIAGGRSSDTQYF. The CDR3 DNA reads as TGTGCCAGCAGCTCGAACATAGCGGGAGGGCGTTCTTCAGATACGCAGTATTTT.

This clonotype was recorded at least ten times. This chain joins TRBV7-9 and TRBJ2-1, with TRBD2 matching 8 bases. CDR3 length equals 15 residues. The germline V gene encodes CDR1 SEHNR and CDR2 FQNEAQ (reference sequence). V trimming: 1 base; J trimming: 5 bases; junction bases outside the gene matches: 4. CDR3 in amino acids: CASSLGLAGNNEQFF. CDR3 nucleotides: TGTGCCAGCAGCTTAGGCCTAGCGGGCAACAATGAGCAGTTCTTC. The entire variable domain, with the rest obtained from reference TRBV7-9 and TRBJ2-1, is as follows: DTGVSQNPRHKITKRGQNVTFRCDPISEHNRLYWYRQTLGQGPEFLTYFQNEAQLEKSRLLSDRFSAERPKGSFSTLEIQRTEQGDSAMYLCASSLGLAGNNEQFFGPGTRLTVL.

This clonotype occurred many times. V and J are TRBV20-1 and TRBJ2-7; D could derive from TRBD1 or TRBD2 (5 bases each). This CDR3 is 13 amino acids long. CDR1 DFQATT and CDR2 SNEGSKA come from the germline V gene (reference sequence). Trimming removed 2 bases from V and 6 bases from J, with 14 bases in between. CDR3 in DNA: TGCAGTGCTAGATCGGGCAGGGACGTCGAGCAGTACTTC. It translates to CSARSGRDVEQYF.

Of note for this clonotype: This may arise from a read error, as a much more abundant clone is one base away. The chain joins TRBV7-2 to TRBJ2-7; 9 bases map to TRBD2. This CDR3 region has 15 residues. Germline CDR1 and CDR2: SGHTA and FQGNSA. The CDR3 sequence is CPSSLAVSGGLEQYF. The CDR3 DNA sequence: TGTCCCAGCAGCTTAGCTGTTAGCGGGGGACTCGAGCAGTACTTC.

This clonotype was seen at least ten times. CDR3 sequence (DNA): TGTGCCAGCAGTGAAGGCCAGGGGGCTTTGGATGGCTACACCTTC. Amino acids: CASSEGQGALDGYTF. The chain joins TRBV25-1 to TRBJ1-2; 8 positions match TRBD1. The junction had 8 bases not matched to a gene; V was cut back by 2 bases and J by 6 bases. The CDR3 spans 15 residues. Germline CDR1 reads MGHDK; CDR2 reads SYGVNS.

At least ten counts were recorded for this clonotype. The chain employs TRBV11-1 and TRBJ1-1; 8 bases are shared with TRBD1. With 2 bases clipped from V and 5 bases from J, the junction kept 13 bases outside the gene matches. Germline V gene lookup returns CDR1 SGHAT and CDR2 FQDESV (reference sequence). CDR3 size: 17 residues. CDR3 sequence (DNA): TGTGCCAGCAGCTTACCGGCGATCGGACAGGGAGTTACTGAAGCTTTCTTT. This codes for CASSLPAIGQGVTEAFF.

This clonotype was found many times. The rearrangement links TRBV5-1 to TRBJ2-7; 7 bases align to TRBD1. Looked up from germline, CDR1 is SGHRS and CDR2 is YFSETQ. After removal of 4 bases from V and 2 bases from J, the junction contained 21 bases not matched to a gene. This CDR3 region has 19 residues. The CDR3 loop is CASSRDRVTPLVSTYEQYF. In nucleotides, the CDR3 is TGCGCCAGCAGCCGAGACAGGGTAACCCCCCTGGTCTCGACCTACGAGCAGTACTTC. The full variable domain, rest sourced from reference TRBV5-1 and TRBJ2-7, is KAGVTQTPRYLIKTRGQQVTLSCSPISGHRSVSWYQQTPGQGLQFLFEYFSETQRNKGNFPGRFSGRQFSNSRSEMNVSTLELGDSALYLCASSRDRVTPLVSTYEQYFGPGTRLTVT.

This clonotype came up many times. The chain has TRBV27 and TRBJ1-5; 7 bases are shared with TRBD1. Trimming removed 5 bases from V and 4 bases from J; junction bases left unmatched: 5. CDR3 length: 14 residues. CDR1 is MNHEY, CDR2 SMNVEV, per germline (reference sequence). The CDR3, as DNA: TGTGCCAGCAGTCCTGGGACAGATAATCAGCCCCAGCATTTT. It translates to CASSPGTDNQPQHF.

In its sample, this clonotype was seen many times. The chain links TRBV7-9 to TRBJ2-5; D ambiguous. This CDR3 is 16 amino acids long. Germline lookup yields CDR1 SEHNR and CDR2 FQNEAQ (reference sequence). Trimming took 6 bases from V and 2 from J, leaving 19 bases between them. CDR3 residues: CASSHTGERPQETQYF. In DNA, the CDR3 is TGTGCCAGCAGTCATACTGGCGAGAGACCTCAAGAGACCCAGTACTTC.

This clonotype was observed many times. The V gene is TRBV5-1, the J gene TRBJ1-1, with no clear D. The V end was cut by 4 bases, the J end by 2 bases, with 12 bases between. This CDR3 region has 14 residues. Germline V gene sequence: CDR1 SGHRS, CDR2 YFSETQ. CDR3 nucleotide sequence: TGCGCCAGCAGCCCCGGGAGAAGTAACACTGAAGCTTTCTTT. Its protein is CASSPGRSNTEAFF.

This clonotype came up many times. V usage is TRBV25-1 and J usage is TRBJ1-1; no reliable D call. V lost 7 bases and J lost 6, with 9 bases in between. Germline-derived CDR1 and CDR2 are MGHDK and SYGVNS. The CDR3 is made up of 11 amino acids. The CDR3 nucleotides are TGTGCCAGCACCCTAGGCGCTGAAGCTTTCTTT. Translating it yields CASTLGAEAFF.

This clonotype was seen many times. The CDR3 DNA is TGTGCCAGCAGTTTATTTCATGAGAACACTGAAGCTTTCTTT. Residues: CASSLFHENTEAFF. The rearrangement joins TRBV27 to TRBJ1-1; no clear D. This CDR3 has 14 amino acids. Germline V CDR1 and CDR2: MNHEY, SMNVEV (reference sequence). V lost 1 base and J lost 1, with 7 bases in between.

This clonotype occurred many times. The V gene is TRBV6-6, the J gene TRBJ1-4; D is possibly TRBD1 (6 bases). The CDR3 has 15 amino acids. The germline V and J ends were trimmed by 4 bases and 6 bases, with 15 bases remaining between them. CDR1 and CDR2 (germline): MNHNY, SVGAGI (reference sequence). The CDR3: CASSFEGDNYEKLFF. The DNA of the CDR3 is TGTGCCAGCAGTTTCGAGGGGGACAATTATGAAAAACTGTTTTTT.

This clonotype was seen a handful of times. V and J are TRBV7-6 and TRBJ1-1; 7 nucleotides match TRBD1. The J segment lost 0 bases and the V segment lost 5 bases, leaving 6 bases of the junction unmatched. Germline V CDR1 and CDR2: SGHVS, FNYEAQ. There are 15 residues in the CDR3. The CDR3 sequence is CASSAGQTMNTEAFF. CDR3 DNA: TGTGCCAGCAGCGCGGGACAGACCATGAACACTGAAGCTTTCTTT.

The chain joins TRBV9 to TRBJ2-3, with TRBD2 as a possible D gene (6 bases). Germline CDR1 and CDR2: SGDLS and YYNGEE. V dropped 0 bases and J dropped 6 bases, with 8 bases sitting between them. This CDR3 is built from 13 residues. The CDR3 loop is CASSVGAGDTQYF. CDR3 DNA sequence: TGTGCCAGCAGCGTAGGGGCGGGGGATACGCAGTATTTT.